This TCR beta chain emerged from a study of blood T cell repertoires in COVID-19. In the study overall: Whether acute or convalescent, the COVID-19 samples came from the United States, Italy and Spain.

CDR3 length: 14 amino acids. V lost 0 bases and J lost 6, with 8 bases in between. The germline V gene has CDR1 MGHRA and CDR2 YSYEKL. Original handling: Using reference gene primer amplification, nucleated cell counts were estimated. Method: immunoSEQ multiplex PCR; TCRdb's copy keeps in-frame clones and lacks some. V, J and clone size reflect that table, while D and trimming were determined from the DNA. The sample consists of roughly 410,000 clones, around 87% of them appearing once. The sample comprised peripheral blood. J is TRBJ2-2 and V is TRBV4-1, with unresolved D. The receptor's source is an older woman with COVID-19, enrolled during active disease. As DNA, the CDR3 is TGCGCCAGCAGCCAAGATATGGGCCCCGGGGAGCTGTTTTTT. Protein sequence: CASSQDMGPGELFF.